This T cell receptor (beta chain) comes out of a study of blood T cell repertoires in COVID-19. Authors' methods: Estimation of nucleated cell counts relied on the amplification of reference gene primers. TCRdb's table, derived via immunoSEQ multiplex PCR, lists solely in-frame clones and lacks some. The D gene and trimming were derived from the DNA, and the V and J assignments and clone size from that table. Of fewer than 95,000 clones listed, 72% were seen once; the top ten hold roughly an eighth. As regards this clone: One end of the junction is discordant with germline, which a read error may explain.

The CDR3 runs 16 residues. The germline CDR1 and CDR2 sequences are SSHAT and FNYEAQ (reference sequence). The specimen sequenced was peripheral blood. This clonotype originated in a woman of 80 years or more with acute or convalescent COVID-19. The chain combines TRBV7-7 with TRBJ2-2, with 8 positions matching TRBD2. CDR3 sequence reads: CASSLSAGANTGELFF. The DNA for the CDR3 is TGTGCTAGCAGCTTATCAGCGGGGGCGAACACCGGGGAGCTGTTTTTT.